This T cell receptor beta chain was profiled in a study of blood T cell repertoires in COVID-19. Germline V gene data show CDR1 as SGHAT and CDR2 as FQNNGV. The germline V and J ends were trimmed by 5 bases and 0 bases, with 17 bases remaining between them. This CDR3 has 16 amino acids. Data came from immunoSEQ multiplex PCR; TCRdb stores just in-frame clones and leaves some out. The sample has tens of thousands of clones; 91% are singletons. This sequence originates from a human donor in a cohort sampled during active COVID-19. The J gene is TRBJ2-7, the V gene TRBV11-2; D may be TRBD2 (6 bases). Material: peripheral blood. CDR3 coding DNA: TGTGCCAGCAGCCCTCTGGCGGGGCCGAGCTCCTACGAGCAGTACTTC. As protein: CASSPLAGPSSYEQYF. The variable domain in full, with the rest retrieved from reference TRBV11-2 and TRBJ2-7, is EAGVAQSPRYKIIEKRQSVAFWCNPISGHATLYWYQQILGQGPKLLIQFQNNGVVDDSQLPKDRFSAERLKGVDSTLKIQPAKLEDSAVYLCASSPLAGPSSYEQYFGPGTRLTVT.